The 27 T cell receptor beta chains below all came from one sample that was sequenced in a study of OX40 agonist ivuxolimab in advanced cancers. TCRdb's table, derived via immunoSEQ multiplex PCR, lists solely in-frame clones and lacks some. The repertoire holds about 100,000 clones, with more than 95% as singletons. The specimen was CD4+ or CD8+ T cells sorted from blood, collected in a trial of the OX40 agonist ivuxolimab. These receptors were collected from an adult with an advanced solid tumor such as melanoma, head and neck, liver or kidney cancer.

This sequence joins TRBV5-4 and TRBJ1-5; no reliable D call. This CDR3 contains 16 residues. Germline CDR1 SGHNT, CDR2 YYREEE (reference sequence). Trimming left V 1 base short and J 0 bases short, with 11 bases between. CDR3 in DNA: TGTGCCAGCAGCTTGTCGATGGGTTTTAGCAATCAGCCCCAGCATTTT. Amino acid sequence: CASSLSMGFSNQPQHF. The full variable domain, in which reference TRBV5-4 and TRBJ1-5 provide the parts outside the CDR3, is ETGVTQSPTHLIKTRGQQVTLRCSSQSGHNTVSWYQQALGQGPQFIFQYYREEENGRGNFPPRFSGLQFPNYSSELNVNALELDDSALYLCASSLSMGFSNQPQHFGDGTRLSIL.

This chain uses TRBV28 with TRBJ2-3; D is perhaps TRBD1 (6 bases). V was shortened by 6 bases and J by 0 bases, with 22 bases between the two germline ends. The CDR3 runs 18 residues. Looked up from germline, CDR1 is MDHEN and CDR2 is SYDVKM. CDR3 sequence: CASSRNRVREPSTDTQYF. For the CDR3, the DNA is TGTGCCAGCAGCCGTAACAGGGTCAGGGAGCCTAGCACAGATACGCAGTATTTT.

This clone occurred once. The gene calls are TRBV7-9 and TRBJ1-4, with D unclear. The V gene's germline CDR1 is SEHNR and CDR2 FQNEAQ (reference sequence). V was clipped by 5 bases and J by 5 bases, with 9 bases between them. The CDR3 runs to 13 residues. CDR3 nucleotide sequence: TGTGCCAGCAGCATTGGTCCAAATGAAAAACTGTTTTTT. It codes for CASSIGPNEKLFF.

The gene calls are TRBV4-3 and TRBJ2-7, with 9 bases fitting TRBD1. The CDR3 sequence is 13 residues long. From germline, CDR1 is LGHNA and CDR2 YSLEER. V lost 4 bases, J lost 4 bases, and 2 bases stayed unmatched. CDR3 coding DNA: TGCGCCAGCAGCCCAGACAGGGGGTACGAGCAGTACTTC. Protein product: CASSPDRGYEQYF.

CDR3 DNA sequence: TGTGCCAGCAGTAAAGACAGGGATTCCTACGAGCAGTACTTC. Amino acids: CASSKDRDSYEQYF. The chain couples TRBV27 to TRBJ2-7, with 7 bases that match TRBD1. Germline trimming cut 5 bases from V and 1 base from J; bases unmatched to any gene: 5. The CDR3 sequence is 14 residues long. Germline V CDR1 and CDR2: MNHEY, SMNVEV (reference sequence).

The chain employs TRBV6-5 and TRBJ1-2; 7 nucleotides line up with TRBD1. Trimming cost V 6 bases and J 7 bases; bases outside gene matches: 11. In germline, CDR1 is MNHEY, CDR2 SVGAGI. The CDR3 contains 14 residues. DNA for the CDR3: TGTGCCAGCAGGTCCGACAGGGAAATCTCTGGCTACACCTTC. Residues: CASRSDREISGYTF.

The chain uses TRBV19 and TRBJ2-3; D ambiguous. The CDR3 runs to 14 residues. CDR1 and CDR2 (germline): LNHDA, SQIVND (reference sequence). With 1 base removed from V and 2 bases from J, the gap between germline ends came to 7 bases. In DNA form, the CDR3 reads TGTGCCAGTAGTATAGGAGCCTTCACAGATACGCAGTATTTT. It codes for CASSIGAFTDTQYF.

The chain employs TRBV15 and TRBJ2-7, with D hard to call. There are 13 residues in the CDR3. The germline V gene has CDR1 LNHNV and CDR2 YYDKDF (reference sequence). V lost 0 bases to trimming and J lost 4 bases, with 7 bases between them. CDR3 region: CATSRDRVYEQYF. CDR3 nucleotide sequence: TGTGCCACCAGCAGAGATCGGGTTTACGAGCAGTACTTC.

Written as DNA, the CDR3 is TGCGCCAGCAGCGCAACGCAGCTCCAAGAGACCCAGTACTTC. Protein sequence: CASSATQLQETQYF. The V and J genes are TRBV5-1 and TRBJ2-5; unclear D gene. The V gene lost 4 bases and the J gene lost 1 base, with 11 bases spanning the gap. The CDR3 runs to 14 residues. Germline V gene lookup returns CDR1 SGHRS and CDR2 YFSETQ. The full variable domain, its missing parts supplied by reference TRBV5-1 and TRBJ2-5, is KAGVTQTPRYLIKTRGQQVTLSCSPISGHRSVSWYQQTPGQGLQFLFEYFSETQRNKGNFPGRFSGRQFSNSRSEMNVSTLELGDSALYLCASSATQLQETQYFGPGTRLLVL.

The chain is built from TRBV7-3 and TRBJ2-3; 8 bases fit TRBD2. CDR1 is SGHTA and CDR2 is FQGTGA in the germline V gene. The CDR3 has 15 amino acids. Germline trimming cut 4 bases from V and 0 bases from J; bases unmatched to any gene: 3. The CDR3 region is CASSWTSSSTDTQYF. The CDR3 bases are TGTGCCAGCAGCTGGACTAGCTCTAGCACAGATACGCAGTATTTT.

The genes are TRBV6-1 and TRBJ2-7; TRBD1 matches at 10 bases. Germline assignment: CDR1 MNHNS and CDR2 SASEGT. The CDR3 runs 13 residues. Losses at the gene ends were 5 bases for V and 6 bases for J; bases not matched to a gene: 4. The CDR3 is CASSTTGGGEQYF. The CDR3 nucleotides read TGTGCCAGCAGTACGACAGGGGGCGGCGAGCAGTACTTC.

The chain recombines TRBV21-1 with TRBJ1-5. TRBV21-1 is a pseudogene locus. The CDR3 spans 15 residues. The CDR3 DNA reads TGTGCCAGCAAGGGGGGGAATCAGAAAGGACAGCCCCAGCATTTT. This encodes CASKGGNQKGQPQHF.

CDR3 DNA sequence: TGTGCCAGCAGCGACCCTACCCTAGAAAACGGTGGCAATGAGCAGTTCTTC. This translates into CASSDPTLENGGNEQFF. The V gene is TRBV2, the J gene TRBJ2-1; D is unclear. The CDR3 loop spans 17 amino acids. V was pared by 6 bases and J by 6 bases, with 24 bases between. Germline CDR1 SNHLY, CDR2 FYNNEI.

This clone has only one observation. The chain is built from TRBV28 and TRBJ2-3, with 7 bases identical to TRBD2. J was trimmed by 0 bases and V by 2 bases; bases with no gene match: 14. This CDR3 has 19 residues. Germline loops: CDR1 MDHEN, CDR2 SYDVKM. This chain's CDR3 is CASSLHTRLAQTSTDTQYF. DNA for the CDR3: TGTGCCAGCAGTTTACATACGCGACTAGCTCAAACTAGCACAGATACGCAGTATTTT.

This chain connects TRBV30 to TRBJ2-1; D is possibly TRBD2 (5 bases). Germline V gene sequence: CDR1 GTSNPN, CDR2 SVGIG (reference sequence). The V end was cut by 1 base, the J end by 8 bases, with 9 bases between. The CDR3 covers 12 residues. CDR3 bases: TGTGCCTGGAGTGCACTAGTCCATGAGCAGTTCTTC. Translating gives CAWSALVHEQFF.

The chain couples TRBV28 to TRBJ1-2, with TRBD1 identical over 7 bases. The CDR3 runs to 16 residues. Germline V gives CDR1 MDHEN, CDR2 SYDVKM. Losses at the gene ends were 3 bases for V and 2 bases for J; bases not matched to a gene: 9. CDR3 DNA sequence: TGTGCCAGCAGTTTCCGCGGGGGCAGGGGGAACTATGGCTACACCTTC. Its translation is CASSFRGGRGNYGYTF.

The V call is TRBV7-3, the J call TRBJ2-1; no definite D call. Trimming cost V 5 bases and J 5 bases, with 13 bases left between them. Germline V lookup: CDR1 SGHTA, CDR2 FQGTGA. The CDR3 has 14 amino acids. The CDR3: CASSPTGWNNEQFF. The CDR3 DNA reads TGTGCCAGCAGCCCAACTGGATGGAACAATGAGCAGTTCTTC.

The V call is TRBV15, the J call TRBJ2-3; TRBD1 aligns across 10 bases. This CDR3 has 16 amino acids. Germline CDR1 reads LNHNV; CDR2 reads YYDKDF (reference sequence). Trimming took 1 base from V and 3 from J; bases not matched to a gene: 4. CDR3 sequence (DNA): TGTGCCACCAGCAGAGCCGGGACAGGGGCAACAGATACGCAGTATTTT. Translated, it gives CATSRAGTGATDTQYF.

The chain joins TRBV7-9 to TRBJ1-2; D gene uncertain. CDR3 length: 14 amino acids. Per germline, CDR1 SEHNR and CDR2 FQNEAQ (reference sequence). V lost 1 base, J lost 1 base, and 7 bases lay in between. The DNA of the CDR3 is TGTGCCAGCAGCTTAGTAGCCAGTAACTATGGCTACACCTTC. Amino acid sequence: CASSLVASNYGYTF.

This sequence joins TRBV27 and TRBJ1-5; D is unresolved. Germline V lookup: CDR1 MNHEY, CDR2 SMNVEV (reference sequence). CDR3 size: 13 residues. Trimming removed 4 bases at V and 0 bases at J, with 4 bases between. CDR3 sequence: CASSWASNQPQHF. The DNA for the CDR3 is TGTGCCAGCAGTTGGGCTAGCAATCAGCCCCAGCATTTT.

The chain combines TRBV19 with TRBJ1-2, with a tentative D call TRBD1 (6 bases). CDR1 LNHDA and CDR2 SQIVND come from the germline V gene (reference sequence). V was trimmed by 6 bases and J by 4 bases, leaving 9 bases between them. CDR3 length: 12 amino acids. The CDR3 spells CASSRDTYGYTF. CDR3 bases: TGTGCCAGTAGCCGGGACACCTATGGCTACACCTTC. The full variable domain, rest sourced from reference TRBV19 and TRBJ1-2, is DGGITQSPKYLFRKEGQNVTLSCEQNLNHDAMYWYRQDPGQGLRLIYYSQIVNDFQKGDIAEGYSVSREKKESFPLTVTSAQKNPTAFYLCASSRDTYGYTFGSGTRLTVV.

The V gene is TRBV4-3, the J gene TRBJ2-3; tentatively, D is TRBD1 or TRBD2 (5 bases each). In germline, CDR1 is LGHNA, CDR2 YSLEER. The germline V and J ends were trimmed by 2 bases and 0 bases, with 15 bases remaining between them. The CDR3 consists of 17 residues. This chain's CDR3 is CASSQRGTPLSTDTQYF. The CDR3 DNA reads TGCGCCAGCAGCCAACGTGGGACGCCGCTGAGCACAGATACGCAGTATTTT.

The rearrangement uses TRBV2 and TRBJ2-2, with D perhaps TRBD1 (5 bases). The CDR3 extends over 16 amino acids. V dropped 1 base and J dropped 4 bases, with 13 bases sitting between them. CDR1 is SNHLY, CDR2 FYNNEI, per germline. For the CDR3, the DNA is TGTGCCAGCAGTGAAGGGGTTGACAGTATCACCGGGGAGCTGTTTTTT. Translation: CASSEGVDSITGELFF.

The rearrangement uses TRBV7-6 and TRBJ2-1, with D perhaps TRBD2 (5 bases). The V gene lost 4 bases and the J gene lost 5 bases, with 15 bases spanning the gap. The germline V gene has CDR1 SGHVS and CDR2 FNYEAQ. This CDR3 is 15 amino acids long. CDR3 in amino acids: CASSSLANGDNEQFF. In DNA form, the CDR3 reads TGTGCCAGCAGCTCCCTCGCCAACGGGGACAATGAGCAGTTCTTC.

This chain connects TRBV9 to TRBJ2-7; D unresolved. Per the germline V gene, CDR1 is SGDLS and CDR2 is YYNGEE. The ends were cut back, 4 bases at V and 2 bases at J, with 16 bases in the middle. CDR3 size: 15 residues. The CDR3 spells CASSPPGVPPYEQYF. CDR3 sequence (DNA): TGTGCCAGCAGCCCACCAGGAGTCCCCCCCTACGAGCAGTACTTC.

The chain uses TRBV7-3 and TRBJ1-1; no clear D gene. This CDR3 contains 17 residues. Germline CDR1 reads SGHTA; CDR2 reads FQGTGA. The V end was cut by 0 bases, the J end by 1 base, with 15 bases between. Here the CDR3 DNA reads TGTGCCAGCAGCTTAACGTTTCCAGGATCCCGGAACACTGAAGCTTTCTTT. Its protein is CASSLTFPGSRNTEAFF. The full variable domain, in which reference TRBV7-3 and TRBJ1-1 provide the parts outside the CDR3, is GAGVSQTPSNKVTEKGKYVELRCDPISGHTALYWYRQSLGQGPEFLIYFQGTGAADDSGLPNDRFFAVRPEGSVSTLKIQRTERGDSAVYLCASSLTFPGSRNTEAFFGQGTRLTVV.

The V and J genes are TRBV2 and TRBJ2-1; 7 bases are shared with TRBD1. V was clipped by 7 bases and J by 5 bases; unmatched bases: 11. Germline loops: CDR1 SNHLY, CDR2 FYNNEI. The CDR3 is 15 residues long. In DNA, the CDR3 is TGTGCCAGCACCCCCCGGGACAGTTATAACAATGAGCAGTTCTTC. This gives the protein CASTPRDSYNNEQFF.